The T cell receptor beta chain under discussion was sequenced for a study of early T cells in non-severe SARS-CoV-2 infection. At the level of the study: The authors sequenced bulk RNA from unsorted whole blood, leaving chains unpaired.

Each cDNA molecule carried a unique molecular identifier. Each CDR3 protein is one row after TCRdb ran MiXCR on the 5' RACE reads. The data hold 55,000 to 75,000 distinct CDR3 sequences, with almost 9.5% observed a single time. Germline loops: CDR1 MNHNS, CDR2 SASEGT. This CDR3 spans 15 amino acids. The germline V and J ends were trimmed by 4 bases and 2 bases, with 11 bases remaining between them. As concerns this clonotype: The antigen remains unidentified.

Study results and caveats: The matching step, a VDJdb search, favored anti-spike CD8 responses and missed private and CD4 specificities.

The sample consisted of whole blood. The TCR sequence derives from an adult who was a healthcare worker with PCR-confirmed SARS-CoV-2 infection or an uninfected control (not recorded which). This sequence joins TRBV6-1 and TRBJ2-2; the D call may be TRBD1 or TRBD2 (5 bases each). CDR3 amino acids: CASSATRDNTGELFF. In DNA, the CDR3 is TGTGCCAGCAGTGCTACGAGGGACAACACCGGGGAGCTGTTTTTT.